These T cell receptor beta chains were read from a single sample in a study of radiotherapy plus CTLA-4 blockade in lung cancer. Assay used: immunoSEQ multiplex PCR; TCRdb lists only in-frame clones, some missing. The sample lists around 56,000 clones, around 79% occurring once. Sequencing used peripheral blood, obtained from a patient treated with radiotherapy plus ipilimumab. Receptors were obtained from a human donor with non-small cell lung cancer who had a complete response to radiotherapy plus ipilimumab. Each CDR3 is given with its conserved first and last residue. D genes are given only for firm matches. Clone sizes are given selectively: once, few, many, or a class where the clone is expanded.

V	size	J	D	CDR3	DNA
TRBV6-5	-	TRBJ2-3	-	CASSQLLGSDTQYF	TGTGCCAGCAGCCAGCTACTAGGTTCAGATACGCAGTATTTT
TRBV2	-	TRBJ2-1	TRBD1	CASSEGPGQGLSEQFF	TGTGCCAGCAGTGAAGGCCCGGGACAGGGGTTGAGTGAGCAGTTCTTC
TRBV6-1	-	TRBJ1-5	-	CASRLQGTGNQPQHF	TGTGCCAGCAGGCTCCAGGGGACGGGCAATCAGCCCCAGCATTTT
TRBV5-6	-	TRBJ1-2	-	CASSSGHLNYGYTF	TGTGCCAGCAGCTCCGGACACCTTAACTATGGCTACACCTTC
TRBV5-5	-	TRBJ1-1	TRBD1	CASSRGNRGNF	TGTGCCAGCAGCCGAGGGAACAGGGGCAACTTT
TRBV9	-	TRBJ2-1	-	CASSVGGSQNEQFF	TGTGCCAGCAGCGTAGGAGGGAGTCAAAATGAGCAGTTCTTC
TRBV2	-	TRBJ2-1	-	CASSTGGGHYNEQFF	TGTGCCAGCAGTACGGGCGGGGGCCATTACAATGAGCAGTTCTTC
TRBV7-2	-	TRBJ1-2	TRBD1	CASSAGQGQGYTF	TGTGCCAGCAGCGCGGGACAGGGGCAGGGCTACACCTTC
TRBV11-2	-	TRBJ1-1	-	CASSSSLGTQVNTEAFF	TGTGCCAGCAGTTCTTCCCTCGGGACACAAGTGAACACTGAAGCTTTCTTT
TRBV28	-	TRBJ1-5	TRBD1	CASSSHEGQGGQPQHF	TGTGCCAGCAGTTCTCATGAGGGACAGGGTGGACAGCCCCAGCATTTT
TRBV30	-	TRBJ1-2	-	CARTRQSVYGYTF	TGTGCCCGTACCCGACAGTCGGTCTATGGCTACACCTTC
TRBV10-2	-	TRBJ1-5	-	CASRGQRNQPQHF	TGCGCCAGCCGCGGACAGCGCAATCAGCCCCAGCATTTT
TRBV5-1	once	TRBJ2-7	-	CASSWGGRPSGYEQYF	TGCGCCAGCAGCTGGGGTGGCCGGCCCAGCGGTTACGAGCAGTACTTC
TRBV10-3	-	TRBJ1-2	-	CATQEQGGYTF	TGTGCCACCCAGGAGCAGGGTGGCTACACCTTC
TRBV11-3	-	TRBJ2-2	TRBD1	CASSLGDRVANTGELFF	TGTGCCAGCAGCTTAGGGGACAGGGTCGCGAACACCGGGGAGCTGTTTTTT
TRBV7-9	-	TRBJ1-1	TRBD1	CASSLDRGGTEAFF	TGTGCCAGCAGCTTGGACAGGGGAGGGACTGAAGCTTTCTTT
TRBV4-3	-	TRBJ2-3	TRBD2	CASSQMGTSGSAQYF	TGCGCCAGCAGCCAAATGGGGACTAGCGGGAGTGCGCAGTATTTT
TRBV5-1	-	TRBJ2-1	TRBD1	CASSLLGIEGVKTGENEQFF	TGCGCCAGCAGCTTGTTGGGGATTGAGGGGGTAAAGACAGGGGAGAATGAGCAGTTCTTC
TRBV30	-	TRBJ1-1	TRBD1	CAWSVDPTGRNTEAFF	TGTGCCTGGAGTGTAGATCCGACAGGGAGAAATACTGAAGCTTTCTTT
TRBV27	-	TRBJ1-1	-	CASSFQVATEAFF	TGTGCCAGCAGTTTTCAGGTTGCCACTGAAGCTTTCTTT
TRBV19	-	TRBJ1-2	TRBD1	CASSTRRTGISFGYTF	TGTGCCAGTAGTACCCGGAGGACAGGGATATCTTTTGGCTACACCTTC
TRBV11-2	-	TRBJ2-1	-	CASSLVGSYNEQFF	TGTGCCAGCAGCTTAGTGGGGAGCTACAATGAGCAGTTCTTC
TRBV6-4	-	TRBJ2-7	TRBD2	CASSGEAGGHHEQYF	TGTGCCAGCAGTGGGGAAGCGGGGGGGCATCACGAGCAGTACTTC
TRBV4-1	-	TRBJ2-6	-	CASSPERARSLSGANVLTF	TGCGCCAGCAGCCCAGAGAGGGCGAGATCCCTCTCTGGGGCCAACGTCCTGACTTTC
TRBV7-2	-	TRBJ2-1	TRBD2	CASSLGLAGYNEQFF	TGTGCCAGCAGCCTTGGACTAGCGGGTTACAATGAGCAGTTCTTC
TRBV7-6	-	TRBJ2-5	-	CASSEEVETQYF	TGTGCCAGCAGCGAAGAGGTCGAGACCCAGTACTTC
TRBV11-2	-	TRBJ1-2	-	CASSLAPGGDTYGYTF	TGTGCCAGCAGCTTAGCCCCGGGGGGGGACACCTATGGCTACACCTTC
TRBV5-5	-	TRBJ2-5	TRBD2	CASSLLAGGETQYF	TGTGCCAGCAGCTTGTTGGCGGGGGGAGAGACCCAGTACTTC
TRBV7-2	-	TRBJ2-7	-	CASSPVRGYEQYF	TGTGCCAGCAGCCCAGTCCGAGGGTACGAGCAGTACTTC
TRBV19	-	TRBJ1-1	TRBD1	CATLQQGARTEAFF	TGTGCCACCTTACAACAGGGGGCGCGCACTGAAGCTTTCTTT
TRBV2	-	TRBJ2-1	TRBD2	CASSGSSGVQFF	TGTGCCAGCAGTGGTTCTAGCGGTGTTCAGTTCTTC